This passage covers 4 T cell receptor beta chains from one sample sequenced in a study of blood T cell repertoires in COVID-19. Only in-frame clones appear in the TCRdb table, and some are missing; sequencing was by immunoSEQ multiplex PCR. The data hold some 180,000 clones, with about 80% observed a single time. Sample: peripheral blood. These receptors all come from a woman aged 60-75 years with COVID-19, enrolled during active disease.

V gene TRBV9 combines with J gene TRBJ2-2; 9 bases are a match to TRBD2. The CDR3 runs 15 residues. In germline, CDR1 is SGDLS, CDR2 YYNGEE. The V segment lost 4 bases and the J segment 6 bases; nucleotides outside the gene matches: 7. DNA for the CDR3: TGTGCCAGCAGCCCAAATAGCGGGAGTCCCGGGGAGCTGTTTTTT. Translating gives CASSPNSGSPGELFF.

This clone has only one observation. The chain joins TRBV15 to TRBJ1-5, with D tentatively TRBD1 (6 bases). The germline V and J ends were trimmed by 0 bases and 5 bases, with 17 bases remaining between them. From germline, CDR1 is LNHNV and CDR2 YYDKDF (reference sequence). The CDR3 contains 17 residues. CDR3 nucleotide sequence: TGTGCCACCAGCAGAGATTCTGGGCAGGGGCGGCATCAGCCCCAGCATTTT. Its protein product is CATSRDSGQGRHQPQHF.

This clone was recorded once. V gene TRBV5-6 combines with J gene TRBJ2-3; maybe TRBD2 (5 bases). V was shortened by 3 bases and J by 0 bases, with 5 bases between the two germline ends. This CDR3 contains 13 residues. Germline-derived CDR1 and CDR2 are SGHDT and YYEEEE. Here the CDR3 reads CASSWTSTDTQYF. Here the CDR3 DNA reads TGTGCCAGCAGCTGGACTAGCACAGATACGCAGTATTTT.

The genes are TRBV6-6 and TRBJ2-2; D call uncertain. This CDR3 comprises 14 residues. Germline V gene sequence: CDR1 MNHNY, CDR2 SVGAGI (reference sequence). Trimming pared 0 bases from V and 4 bases from J, leaving 6 bases between. CDR3 protein: CASSYSSVTGELFF. The CDR3 DNA reads TGTGCCAGCAGTTACTCTTCCGTCACCGGGGAGCTGTTTTTT.